The 24 T cell receptor beta chains below all came from one sample that was sequenced in a study of blood T cell repertoires in COVID-19 (dated by TCRdb to between 2020 and 2021). Library preparation was by the immunoSEQ multiplex PCR assay. The source is immuneACCESS, and TCRdb retained only in-frame sequences with V and J called. Part of the clones is not carried over; for the studies checked, unresolved V genes explain less than half of this, and the remainder is unexplained. The sample table holds about 220,000 clones, of which around 80% were seen once. The ten biggest clones cover 9.5% to 15% of the sample. Sequenced sample: peripheral blood. These TCRs come from a human donor in a cohort sampled during active COVID-19.

The rearrangement joins TRBV11-2 to TRBJ2-7, with TRBD2 as a possible D gene (5 bases). V was clipped by 4 bases and J by 7 bases, with 17 bases between them. CDR1 is SGHAT, CDR2 FQNNGV, per germline. The CDR3 extends over 14 amino acids. The CDR3 spells CASSSSLASGEQYF. The CDR3, as DNA: TGTGCCAGCAGCTCCAGCCTAGCTAGTGGGGAGCAGTACTTC. Full variable domain (outside the CDR3, taken from reference TRBV11-2 and TRBJ2-7): EAGVAQSPRYKIIEKRQSVAFWCNPISGHATLYWYQQILGQGPKLLIQFQNNGVVDDSQLPKDRFSAERLKGVDSTLKIQPAKLEDSAVYLCASSSSLASGEQYFGPGTRLTVT.

The chain combines TRBV6-2 or TRBV6-3 with TRBJ2-7, with TRBD1 identical over 7 bases. Germline values: CDR1 MNHEY, CDR2 SVGEGT. The J segment lost 3 bases and the V segment lost 4 bases, leaving 6 bases of the junction unmatched. The CDR3 sequence is 14 residues long. The CDR3 coding sequence is TGTGCCAGCAGTTTCTACAGGGGCATCTACGAGCAGTACTTC. Translating gives CASSFYRGIYEQYF.

The chain couples TRBV28 to TRBJ2-2; TRBD1 aligns across 7 bases. There are 16 residues in the CDR3. Germline-derived CDR1 and CDR2 are MDHEN and SYDVKM. V trimming: 5 bases; J trimming: 7 bases; junction bases outside the gene matches: 13. The CDR3 DNA reads TGTGCCAGCAGTCCCGGATGGACAGGCACGAACGGGGAGCTGTTTTTT. Amino acids: CASSPGWTGTNGELFF.

V gene TRBV28 combines with J gene TRBJ1-5; D is perhaps TRBD1 (6 bases). The CDR3 consists of 15 residues. CDR1 and CDR2 from the germline V gene are MDHEN and SYDVKM. Trimming shortened V by 1 base and J by 6 bases, and 13 bases separated the two germline ends. As DNA, the CDR3 is TGTGCCAGCAGTTTATTCTACAGGGTGGCTCAGCCCCAGCATTTT. The encoded protein is CASSLFYRVAQPQHF.

This clone was seen once. V is TRBV5-1 and J is TRBJ2-7; D is perhaps TRBD1 (6 bases). V dropped 4 bases and J dropped 3 bases, with 26 bases sitting between them. The CDR3 sequence is 18 residues long. Germline V gene lookup returns CDR1 SGHRS and CDR2 YFSETQ. The chain's CDR3 is CASSRQVGDLDSDYEQYF. CDR3 DNA sequence: TGCGCCAGCAGCAGACAGGTTGGGGATTTGGACAGTGACTACGAGCAGTACTTC. The full variable domain, its missing parts supplied by reference TRBV5-1 and TRBJ2-7, is KAGVTQTPRYLIKTRGQQVTLSCSPISGHRSVSWYQQTPGQGLQFLFEYFSETQRNKGNFPGRFSGRQFSNSRSEMNVSTLELGDSALYLCASSRQVGDLDSDYEQYFGPGTRLTVT.

The CDR3 DNA reads as TGTGCCAGCAGCGTAGCCCCAGAGGGACAGGGGGCCGGGGAGCTGTTTTTT. Translating it yields CASSVAPEGQGAGELFF. This chain connects TRBV9 to TRBJ2-2, with TRBD1 matching over 11 bases. Germline V gives CDR1 SGDLS, CDR2 YYNGEE. Losses at the gene ends were 0 bases for V and 6 bases for J; bases not matched to a gene: 7. The CDR3 sequence is 17 residues long.

The chain has TRBV5-8 and TRBJ2-7, with 7 bases identical to TRBD1. Germline trimming cut 4 bases from V and 8 bases from J; bases unmatched to any gene: 6. CDR1 SGHTS and CDR2 YDEGEE come from the germline V gene. This CDR3 spans 12 amino acids. CDR3 DNA: TGTGCCAGCAGCCGAGACAGGGCACAGCAGTACTTC. Its translation: CASSRDRAQQYF.

This sequence joins TRBV7-2 and TRBJ2-7; D may match TRBD1 or TRBD2 (7 bases each). Trimming removed 10 bases at V and 1 base at J, with 11 bases between. This CDR3 comprises 12 residues. Germline assignment: CDR1 SGHTA and CDR2 FQGNSA. The CDR3 protein is CAIRGGSYEQYF. The CDR3, as DNA: TGTGCCATCAGGGGGGGTTCCTACGAGCAGTACTTC. Filled out from reference TRBV7-2 and TRBJ2-7, the complete variable domain reads GAGVSQSPSNKVTEKGKDVELRCDPISGHTALYWYRQSLGQGLEFLIYFQGNSAPDKSGLPSDRFSAERTGGSVSTLTIQRTQQEDSAVYLCAIRGGSYEQYFGPGTRLTVT.

This clone appeared a few times. This chain uses TRBV6-1 with TRBJ2-7, with 7 bases matching TRBD2. Germline loops: CDR1 MNHNS, CDR2 SASEGT. The CDR3 totals 16 residues. With V trimmed by 2 bases and J by 1 base, 8 bases remained unmatched. The CDR3 region is CASSEPGRGESYEQYF. In DNA form, the CDR3 reads TGTGCCAGCAGTGAACCTGGGAGGGGAGAATCCTACGAGCAGTACTTC.

V gene TRBV7-2 combines with J gene TRBJ1-4, with unresolved D. The CDR3 loop spans 15 amino acids. Germline-derived CDR1 and CDR2 are SGHTA and FQGNSA. V dropped 0 bases and J dropped 8 bases, with 13 bases sitting between them. The CDR3 reads CASSLAGNGEEKLFF. CDR3 bases: TGTGCCAGCAGCTTAGCCGGGAACGGGGAGGAAAAACTGTTTTTT.

J is TRBJ2-1 and V is TRBV12-1; no check of the table's D call, TRBD2, against the DNA was made. TRBV12-1 is assigned pseudogene status. This CDR3 spans 22 amino acids. The CDR3 DNA reads as TGTGCCAGCAGCACATGCCTCTGGACTAGCGGGAGGGCCGGGCGGACATACAATGAGCAGTTCTTC. It specifies CASSTCLWTSGRAGRTYNEQFF.

The V gene is TRBV9, the J gene TRBJ2-1, with D possibly matching TRBD2 (5 bases). CDR1 and CDR2 from the germline V gene are SGDLS and YYNGEE. The CDR3 is made up of 13 amino acids. V lost 4 bases, J lost 9 bases, and 14 bases lay in between. The CDR3 nucleotides read TGTGCCAGCAGCCCACCGACGGGGAGTGAGCAGTTCTTC. Translated: CASSPPTGSEQFF.

The V and J genes are TRBV28 and TRBJ1-1; TRBD1 is a possible D gene (5 bases). The CDR3 length is 13 residues. CDR1 MDHEN and CDR2 SYDVKM come from the germline V gene. The V end lost 1 base, the J end lost 11 bases, and 14 bases lay between the germline ends. CDR3 loop: CASSLFRGGSAFF. CDR3 nucleotide sequence: TGTGCCAGCAGTTTATTTAGGGGAGGTAGCGCTTTCTTT.

This chain links TRBV2 with TRBJ1-1, with D possibly TRBD1 on 6 matching bases. V dropped 4 bases and J dropped 7 bases, with 13 bases sitting between them. Germline CDR1 and CDR2: SNHLY and FYNNEI. The CDR3 extends over 13 amino acids. CDR3 protein: CASSAGERGEAFF. Written as DNA, the CDR3 is TGTGCCAGCAGTGCAGGGGAGAGAGGTGAAGCTTTCTTT.

The V gene is TRBV27, the J gene TRBJ2-2, with 8 bases identical to TRBD1. The J segment lost 3 bases and the V segment lost 5 bases, leaving 5 bases of the junction unmatched. Germline V gives CDR1 MNHEY, CDR2 SMNVEV (reference sequence). The CDR3 is 15 residues long. The CDR3 DNA reads TGTGCCAGCAGTCGCTGGACAGGGTACACCGGGGAGCTGTTTTTT. This codes for CASSRWTGYTGELFF.

The chain joins TRBV24-1 to TRBJ2-4, with D possibly TRBD1 on 5 matching bases. This CDR3 spans 13 amino acids. CDR1 and CDR2 from the germline V gene are KGHDR and SFDVKD. V lost 5 bases and J 16 bases, leaving 20 bases between the germline ends. DNA for the CDR3: TGTGCCACCAGTGTACTGGTGGAGCAGGGTGGTTACTTC. Translated, it gives CATSVLVEQGGYF.

The rearrangement joins TRBV18 to TRBJ2-5; 10 positions agree with TRBD1. The CDR3 extends over 17 amino acids. Germline-derived CDR1 and CDR2 are KGHSH and LQKENI. V gave up 2 bases and J gave up 5 bases; unmatched junction bases: 11. CDR3 residues: CASSPSRQGAGGETQYF. The CDR3 nucleotides are TGTGCCAGCTCACCATCTCGACAGGGGGCAGGAGGGGAGACCCAGTACTTC.

The table lists this clone with a count of one. The V and J genes are TRBV5-4 and TRBJ2-1, with a tentative D call TRBD2 (7 bases). The ends were cut back, 4 bases at V and 7 bases at J, with 21 bases in the middle. This CDR3 spans 16 amino acids. Per the germline V gene, CDR1 is SGHNT and CDR2 is YYREEE (reference sequence). CDR3 bases: TGTGCCAGCAGCCGGGGGGCTAGCACGGGGGGAAATGAGCAGTTCTTC. Its translation is CASSRGASTGGNEQFF. Supplemented by reference TRBV5-4 and TRBJ2-1, the full variable domain reads ETGVTQSPTHLIKTRGQQVTLRCSSQSGHNTVSWYQQALGQGPQFIFQYYREEENGRGNFPPRFSGLQFPNYSSELNVNALELDDSALYLCASSRGASTGGNEQFFGPGTRLTVL.

V and J are TRBV7-8 and TRBJ2-1; D gene ambiguous. CDR3 length equals 12 residues. Trimming left V 5 bases short and J 3 bases short, with 5 bases between. Germline lookup yields CDR1 SGHVS and CDR2 FQNEAQ. The CDR3: CASSPLYNEQFF. As DNA, the CDR3 is TGTGCCAGCAGCCCCCTCTACAATGAGCAGTTCTTC.

The J gene is TRBJ1-2, the V gene TRBV6-5; 9 bases fit TRBD1. CDR1 is MNHEY, CDR2 SVGAGI, per germline. The V gene end was trimmed by 0 bases and the J gene end by 4 bases; junction bases not matched to a gene: 3. This CDR3 is built from 15 residues. CDR3 amino acids: CASSYSKQGAYGYTF. The CDR3 DNA is TGTGCCAGCAGTTACTCGAAACAGGGGGCCTATGGCTACACCTTC.

CDR3 amino acids: CASSEVGAMDSPLHF. Written as DNA, the CDR3 is TGTGCCAGCAGTGAAGTAGGGGCCATGGATTCACCCCTCCACTTT. The chain uses TRBV2 and TRBJ1-6; D perhaps matches TRBD1 (5 bases). Germline V gene data show CDR1 as SNHLY and CDR2 as FYNNEI. The V gene lost 1 base and the J gene lost 8 bases, with 12 bases spanning the gap. The CDR3 runs 15 residues.

The chain joins TRBV7-2 to TRBJ1-6, with a tentative D call TRBD1 (6 bases). V was pared by 5 bases and J by 3 bases, with 14 bases between. The CDR3 sequence is 16 residues long. CDR1 SGHTA and CDR2 FQGNSA come from the germline V gene. DNA of the CDR3: TGTGCCAGCAGCCCCGGGACATTCAGCTATAATTCACCCCTCCACTTT. Protein product: CASSPGTFSYNSPLHF.

The chain combines TRBV4-1 with TRBJ2-5, with 9 positions matching TRBD1. V dropped 3 bases and J dropped 7; count of bases not matched to a gene: 6. Germline assignment: CDR1 MGHRA and CDR2 YSYEKL. This CDR3 is 14 amino acids long. CDR3 sequence: CASSQTGGLRTQYF. The CDR3 DNA sequence: TGCGCCAGCAGCCAGACAGGGGGTCTGCGGACCCAGTACTTC.

The chain couples TRBV10-3 to TRBJ2-5; 7 bases match TRBD1. Germline values: CDR1 ENHRY, CDR2 SYGVKD. The CDR3 spans 14 residues. V trimming: 3 bases; J trimming: 5 bases; junction bases outside the gene matches: 6. The CDR3 sequence: CAISDAGTEETQYF. The DNA of the CDR3 is TGTGCCATCAGTGATGCCGGGACAGAGGAGACCCAGTACTTC.